This T cell receptor beta chain comes out of a study of T-cell reconstitution after alpha-beta-depleted transplantation in children. This CDR3 contains 15 residues. V lost 8 bases to trimming and J lost 0 bases, with 17 bases between them. The germline CDR1 and CDR2 sequences are SQVTM and ANQGSEA. Unique molecular identifiers were used to barcode this TCRbeta library. Via MiXCR, TCRdb re-called the PCR reads, giving one row per CDR3 protein. In the table there are roughly 500,000 distinct CDR3 sequences, roughly a tenth of which are singletons. Regarding the study as a whole: As was reported, about two months after transplant, alpha-beta T cells came from several hundred expanded graft clones. Certain patients had high TCRbeta diversity at day 60, and it came from recipient T cells and thymic progenitors that survived.

With respect to this clonotype: Its matching antigen is unknown.

The clonotype comes from a child aged 2-15 years with inherited bone marrow failure, due to receive a stem cell transplant. This sample comprised PBMCs, obtained before TCRalphabeta/CD19-depleted stem cell transplant. V gene TRBV29-1 combines with J gene TRBJ2-1; weak D call: TRBD2 (6 bases). The CDR3 spells CSLEAGALSYNEQFF. CDR3 nucleotides: TGCAGCCTGGAAGCGGGCGCCCTCTCCTACAATGAGCAGTTCTTC.